Only one count was recorded for the clone carrying this T cell receptor beta chain. The data stem from a study of CD8 T cells in Susac syndrome. An input of about 0.5 to 1 ug of RNA was subjected to reverse transcription using random hexamers. immunoSEQ multiplex PCR amplified TCR beta CDR3 across 54 Vbeta, 13 Jbeta. TCRdb itself ran the immunoSEQ multiplex PCR reads through MiXCR, one entry per CDR3 protein. The sample shows more than 95,000 distinct CDR3 sequences, around 94% of them seen only once. Under recently defined diagnostic criteria, the patients with Susac syndrome qualified as having definite or probable disease. Purification of the CD8+ and CD4+ T cells relied on negative isolation, and TEMRA cells underwent FACS enrichment. The germline V gene has CDR1 SGHAT and CDR2 FQNNGV. Trimming removed 5 bases from V and 4 bases from J, with 12 bases in between. This CDR3 is 14 amino acids long.

This receptor was taken from a human donor with Susac syndrome. J is TRBJ2-1 and V is TRBV11-2, with D perhaps TRBD2 (5 bases). The sequenced material came from CD8+ T cells from PBMCs. The CDR3 reads CASSTAVGYNEQFF. The CDR3 region has the DNA TGTGCCAGCAGCACAGCGGTGGGGTACAATGAGCAGTTCTTC.